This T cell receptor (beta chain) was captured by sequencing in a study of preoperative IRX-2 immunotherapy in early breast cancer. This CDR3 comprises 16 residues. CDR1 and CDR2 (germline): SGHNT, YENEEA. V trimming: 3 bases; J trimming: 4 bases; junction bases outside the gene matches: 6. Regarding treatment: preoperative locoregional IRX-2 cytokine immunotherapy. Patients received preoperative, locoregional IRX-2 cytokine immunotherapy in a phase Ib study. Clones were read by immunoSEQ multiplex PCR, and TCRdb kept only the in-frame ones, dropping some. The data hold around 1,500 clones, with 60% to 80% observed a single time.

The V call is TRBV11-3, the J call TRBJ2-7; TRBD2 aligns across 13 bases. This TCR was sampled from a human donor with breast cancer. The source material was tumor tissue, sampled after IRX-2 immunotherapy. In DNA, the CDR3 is TGTGCCAGCAGCTTCGGGACTAGCGGGGCCTCTTACGAGCAGTACTTC. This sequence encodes CASSFGTSGASYEQYF.